This T cell receptor (beta chain) was profiled in a study of cytomegalovirus exposure and HLA in healthy donors. This PCR relied on a set of 60 Vbeta primers and 13 Jbeta primers. Sequencing used immunoSEQ multiplex PCR; TCRdb keeps in-frame clones, though not all of them. The sample includes 130,000 or so clones, 73% of them seen just once. This CDR3 region has 18 residues. Germline lookup yields CDR1 SEHNR and CDR2 FQNEAQ (reference sequence). Comments on this clone: An end of the junction does not agree with germline; a read error may underlie this.

The source material was PBMCs. This clonotype was sampled from a woman in her thirties or forties in good health and CMV-seropositive. This chain connects TRBV7-9 to TRBJ2-7; 10 bases map to TRBD2. CDR3 protein: CSSSLNLAGERLSYEQYF. CDR3 DNA sequence: TGTTCCAGCAGCTTAAACCTAGCGGGAGAGCGCCTCTCCTACGAGCAGTACTTC.